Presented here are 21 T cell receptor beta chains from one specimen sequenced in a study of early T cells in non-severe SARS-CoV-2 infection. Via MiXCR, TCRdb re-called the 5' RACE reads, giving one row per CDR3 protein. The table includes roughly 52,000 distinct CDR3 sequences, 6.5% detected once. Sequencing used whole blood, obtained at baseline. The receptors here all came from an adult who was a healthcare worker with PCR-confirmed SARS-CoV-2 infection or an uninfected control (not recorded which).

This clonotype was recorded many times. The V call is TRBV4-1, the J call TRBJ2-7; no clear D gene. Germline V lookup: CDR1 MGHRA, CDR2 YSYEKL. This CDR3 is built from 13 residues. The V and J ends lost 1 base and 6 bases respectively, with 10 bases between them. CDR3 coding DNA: TGCGCCAGCAGCCAAGCTCCGCGAGGCGAGCAGTACTTC. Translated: CASSQAPRGEQYF.

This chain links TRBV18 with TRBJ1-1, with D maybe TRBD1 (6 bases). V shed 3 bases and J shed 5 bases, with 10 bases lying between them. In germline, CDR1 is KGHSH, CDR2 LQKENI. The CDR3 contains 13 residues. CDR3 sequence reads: CASSPYRDTEAFF. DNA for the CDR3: TGTGCCAGCTCACCGTACAGGGATACTGAAGCTTTCTTT.

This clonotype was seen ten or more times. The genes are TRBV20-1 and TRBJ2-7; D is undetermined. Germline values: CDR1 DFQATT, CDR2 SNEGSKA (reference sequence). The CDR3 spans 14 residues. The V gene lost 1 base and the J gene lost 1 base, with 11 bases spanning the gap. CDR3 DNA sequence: TGCAGTGCTAGAGTCGGTGCCCCTTCCTACGAGCAGTACTTC. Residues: CSARVGAPSYEQYF.

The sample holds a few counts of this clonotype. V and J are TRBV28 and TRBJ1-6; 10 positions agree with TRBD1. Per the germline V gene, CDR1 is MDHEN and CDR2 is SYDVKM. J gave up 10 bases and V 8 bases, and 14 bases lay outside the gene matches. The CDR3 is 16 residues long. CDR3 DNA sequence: TGTGCCAGCGCAAATCCGGGACAGGGGATTCGATCACCCCTCCACTTT. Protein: CASANPGQGIRSPLHF.

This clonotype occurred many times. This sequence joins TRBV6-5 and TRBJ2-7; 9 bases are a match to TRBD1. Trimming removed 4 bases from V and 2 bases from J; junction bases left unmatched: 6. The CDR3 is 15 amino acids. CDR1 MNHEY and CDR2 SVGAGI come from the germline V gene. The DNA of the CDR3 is TGTGCCAGCAGTTTGTCCGGGACAGGGACCTACGAGCAGTACTTC. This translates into CASSLSGTGTYEQYF.

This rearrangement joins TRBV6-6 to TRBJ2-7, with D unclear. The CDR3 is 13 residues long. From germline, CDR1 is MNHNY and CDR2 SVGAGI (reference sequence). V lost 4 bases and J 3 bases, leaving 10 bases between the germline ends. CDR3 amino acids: CASSSEQFYEQYF. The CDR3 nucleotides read TGTGCCAGCAGTTCCGAACAGTTCTACGAGCAGTACTTC.

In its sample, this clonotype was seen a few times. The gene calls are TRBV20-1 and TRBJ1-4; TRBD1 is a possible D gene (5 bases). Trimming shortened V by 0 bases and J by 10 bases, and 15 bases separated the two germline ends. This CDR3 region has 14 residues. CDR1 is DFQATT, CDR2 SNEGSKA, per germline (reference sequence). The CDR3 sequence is CSARDAGGLGKLFF. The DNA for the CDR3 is TGCAGTGCTAGAGATGCGGGGGGATTAGGAAAACTGTTTTTT.

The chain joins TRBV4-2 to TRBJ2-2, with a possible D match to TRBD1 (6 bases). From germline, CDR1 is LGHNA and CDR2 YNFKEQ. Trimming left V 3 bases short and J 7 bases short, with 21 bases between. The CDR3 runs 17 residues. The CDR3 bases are TGTGCCAGCAGCCAGGGACCTAACAGGGCCCTCATCGGGGAGCTGTTTTTT. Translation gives CASSQGPNRALIGELFF.

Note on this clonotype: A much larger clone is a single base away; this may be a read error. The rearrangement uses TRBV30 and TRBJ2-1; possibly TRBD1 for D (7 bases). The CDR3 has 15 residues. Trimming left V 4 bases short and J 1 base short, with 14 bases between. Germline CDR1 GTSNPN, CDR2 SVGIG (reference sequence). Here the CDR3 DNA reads TGTGCCTGGACCGAGGAGGGGGCATCCTACAATGAGCAGTTCTTC. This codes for CAWTEEGASYNEQFF.

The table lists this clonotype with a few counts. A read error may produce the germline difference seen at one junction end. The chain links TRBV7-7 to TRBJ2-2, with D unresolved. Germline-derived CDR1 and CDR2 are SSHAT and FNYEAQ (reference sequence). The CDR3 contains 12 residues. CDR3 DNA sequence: TGTGCTAGCAGCTTATTCTCCGGGGAGCTGTTTTTT. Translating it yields CASSLFSGELFF.

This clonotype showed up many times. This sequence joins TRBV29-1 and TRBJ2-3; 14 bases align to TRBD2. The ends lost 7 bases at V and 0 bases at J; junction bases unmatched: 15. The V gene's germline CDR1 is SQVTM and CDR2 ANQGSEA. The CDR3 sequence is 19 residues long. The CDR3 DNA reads TGCAGCGCGACCCGGACTAGCGGGGGGCCCAGCTACAGCACAGATACGCAGTATTTT. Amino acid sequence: CSATRTSGGPSYSTDTQYF.

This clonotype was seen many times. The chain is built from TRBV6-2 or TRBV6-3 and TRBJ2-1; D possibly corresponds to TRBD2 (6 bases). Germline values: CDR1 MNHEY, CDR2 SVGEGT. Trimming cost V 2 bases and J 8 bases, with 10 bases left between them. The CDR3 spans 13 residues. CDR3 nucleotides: TGTGCCAGCAGTTACCCCTCTAGCGATGAGCAGTTCTTC. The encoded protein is CASSYPSSDEQFF.

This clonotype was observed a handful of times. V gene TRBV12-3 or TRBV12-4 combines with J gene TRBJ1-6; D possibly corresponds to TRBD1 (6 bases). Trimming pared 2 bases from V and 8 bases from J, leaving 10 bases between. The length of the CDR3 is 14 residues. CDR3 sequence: CASSLYRADSPLHF. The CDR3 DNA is TGTGCCAGCAGTTTATACAGGGCGGATTCACCCCTCCACTTT.

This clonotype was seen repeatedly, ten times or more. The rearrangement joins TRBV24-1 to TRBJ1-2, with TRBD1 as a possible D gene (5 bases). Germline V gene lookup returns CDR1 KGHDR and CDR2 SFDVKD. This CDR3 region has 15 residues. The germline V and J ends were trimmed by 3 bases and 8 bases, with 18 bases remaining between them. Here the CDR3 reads CATSDPGPRNRGYTF. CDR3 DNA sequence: TGTGCCACCAGTGATCCGGGGCCCAGAAACCGCGGCTACACCTTC.

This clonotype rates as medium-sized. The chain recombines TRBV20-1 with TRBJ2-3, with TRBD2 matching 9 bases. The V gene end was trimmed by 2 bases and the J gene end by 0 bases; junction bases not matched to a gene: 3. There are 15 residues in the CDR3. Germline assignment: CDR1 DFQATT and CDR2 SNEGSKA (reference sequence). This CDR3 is CSARPSGVSTDTQYF. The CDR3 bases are TGCAGTGCTAGACCTAGCGGGGTTAGCACAGATACGCAGTATTTT.

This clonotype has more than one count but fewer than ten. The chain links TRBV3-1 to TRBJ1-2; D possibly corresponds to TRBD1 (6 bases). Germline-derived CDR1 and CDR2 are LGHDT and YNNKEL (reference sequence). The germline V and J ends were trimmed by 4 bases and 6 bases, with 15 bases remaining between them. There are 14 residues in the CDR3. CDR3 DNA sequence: TGTGCCAGCAGCCGGTTGAAGGGGGTTAATGGCTACACCTTC. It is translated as CASSRLKGVNGYTF.

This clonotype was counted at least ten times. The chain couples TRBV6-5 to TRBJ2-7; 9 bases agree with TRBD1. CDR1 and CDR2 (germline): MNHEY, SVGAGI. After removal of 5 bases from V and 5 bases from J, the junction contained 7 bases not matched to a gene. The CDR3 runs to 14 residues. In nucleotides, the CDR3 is TGTGCCAGCAGTCGAGGGACAGGGTTCCACGAGCAGTACTTC. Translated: CASSRGTGFHEQYF.

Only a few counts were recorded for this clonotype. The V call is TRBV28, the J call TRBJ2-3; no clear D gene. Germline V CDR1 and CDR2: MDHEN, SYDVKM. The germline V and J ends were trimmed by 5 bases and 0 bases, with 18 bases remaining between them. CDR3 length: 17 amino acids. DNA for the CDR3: TGTGCCAGCAGTCCTGCCGCCACGATTCCTAGCACAGATACGCAGTATTTT. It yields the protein CASSPAATIPSTDTQYF. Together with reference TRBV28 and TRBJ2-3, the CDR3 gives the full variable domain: DVKVTQSSRYLVKRTGEKVFLECVQDMDHENMFWYRQDPGLGLRLIYFSYDVKMKEKGDIPEGYSVSREKKERFSLILESASTNQTSMYLCASSPAATIPSTDTQYFGPGTRLTVL.

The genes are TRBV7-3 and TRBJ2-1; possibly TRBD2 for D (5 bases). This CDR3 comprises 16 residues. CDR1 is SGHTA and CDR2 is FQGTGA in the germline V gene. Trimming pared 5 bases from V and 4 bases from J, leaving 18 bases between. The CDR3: CASSPGLNENYNEQFF. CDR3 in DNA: TGTGCCAGCAGCCCCGGACTGAACGAAAATTACAATGAGCAGTTCTTC.

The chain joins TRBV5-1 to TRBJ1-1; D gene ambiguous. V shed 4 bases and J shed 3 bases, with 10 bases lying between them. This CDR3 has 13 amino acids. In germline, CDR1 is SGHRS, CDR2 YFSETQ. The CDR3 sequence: CASSGPQDTEAFF. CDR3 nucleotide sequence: TGCGCCAGCAGCGGACCCCAGGACACTGAAGCTTTCTTT.

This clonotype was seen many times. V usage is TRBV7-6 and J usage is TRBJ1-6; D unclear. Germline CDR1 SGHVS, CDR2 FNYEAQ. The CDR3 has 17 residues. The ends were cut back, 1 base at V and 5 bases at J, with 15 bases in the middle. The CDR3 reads CASSLGGGSVDNSPLHF. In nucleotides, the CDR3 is TGTGCCAGCAGCTTAGGGGGAGGGTCGGTTGATAATTCACCCCTCCACTTT.